Following are 3 T cell receptor beta chains from one sample sequenced in a study of cytomegalovirus exposure and HLA in healthy donors. The data were produced by immunoSEQ multiplex PCR, yet TCRdb's version contains in-frame clones alone and is incomplete. The sample yields roughly 140,000 clones, approximately 91% seen once. Material: PBMCs. Every receptor here comes from a man aged 18-30 years in good health and CMV-seronegative.

The count of this clone is one. This chain links TRBV6-5 with TRBJ1-1; 7 nucleotides match TRBD1. CDR3 size: 13 residues. The V gene's germline CDR1 is MNHEY and CDR2 SVGAGI. V trimming: 5 bases; J trimming: 4 bases; junction bases outside the gene matches: 4. CDR3 DNA: TGTGCCAGCAGTCAGGGGGGAACCACTGAAGCTTTCTTT. This translates into CASSQGGTTEAFF.

The chain recombines TRBV11-3 with TRBJ2-3, with TRBD2 as a possible D gene (5 bases). V was trimmed by 5 bases and J by 6 bases, leaving 15 bases between them. Looked up from germline, CDR1 is SGHNT and CDR2 is YENEEA. The CDR3 is made up of 14 amino acids. The chain's CDR3 is CASSAGFFEDTQYF. For the CDR3, the DNA is TGTGCCAGCAGCGCGGGCTTTTTTGAGGATACGCAGTATTTT.

This rearrangement joins TRBV27 to TRBJ1-1; 8 bases are a match to TRBD1. The CDR3 is 14 residues long. CDR1 MNHEY and CDR2 SMNVEV come from the germline V gene (reference sequence). Trimming removed 1 base from V and 4 bases from J; junction bases left unmatched: 2. The CDR3 nucleotides read TGTGCCAGCAGTTTATTACAGGGGGGCACTGAAGCTTTCTTT. This sequence encodes CASSLLQGGTEAFF.